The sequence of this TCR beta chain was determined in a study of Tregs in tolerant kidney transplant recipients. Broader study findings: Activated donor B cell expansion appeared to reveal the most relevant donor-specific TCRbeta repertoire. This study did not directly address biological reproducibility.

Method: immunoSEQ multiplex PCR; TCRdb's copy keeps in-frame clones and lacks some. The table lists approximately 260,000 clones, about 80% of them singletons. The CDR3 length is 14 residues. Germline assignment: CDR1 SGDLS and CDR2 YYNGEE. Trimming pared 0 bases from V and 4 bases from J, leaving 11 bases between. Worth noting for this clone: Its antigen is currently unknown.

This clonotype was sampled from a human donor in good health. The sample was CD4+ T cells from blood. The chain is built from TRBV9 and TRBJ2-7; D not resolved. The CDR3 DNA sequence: TGTGCCAGCAGCGTAGGTGGACCTACTTACGAGCAGTACTTC. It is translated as CASSVGGPTYEQYF. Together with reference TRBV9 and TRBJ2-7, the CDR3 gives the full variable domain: DSGVTQTPKHLITATGQRVTLRCSPRSGDLSVYWYQQSLDQGLQFLIQYYNGEERAKGNILERFSAQQFPDLHSELNLSSLELGDSALYFCASSVGGPTYEQYFGPGTRLTVT.